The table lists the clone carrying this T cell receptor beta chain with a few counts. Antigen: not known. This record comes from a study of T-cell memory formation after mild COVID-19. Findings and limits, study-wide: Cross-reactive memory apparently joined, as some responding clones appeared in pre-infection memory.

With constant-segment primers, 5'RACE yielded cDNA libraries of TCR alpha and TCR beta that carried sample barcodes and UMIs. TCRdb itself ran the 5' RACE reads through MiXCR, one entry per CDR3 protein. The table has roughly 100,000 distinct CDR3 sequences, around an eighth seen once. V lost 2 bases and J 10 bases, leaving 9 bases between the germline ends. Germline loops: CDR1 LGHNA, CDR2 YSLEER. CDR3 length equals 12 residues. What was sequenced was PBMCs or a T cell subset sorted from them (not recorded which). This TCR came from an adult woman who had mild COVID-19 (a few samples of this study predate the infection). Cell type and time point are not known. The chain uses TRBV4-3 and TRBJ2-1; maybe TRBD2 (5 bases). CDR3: CASSQYGLEQFF. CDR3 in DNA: TGCGCCAGCAGCCAATACGGACTCGAGCAGTTCTTC.